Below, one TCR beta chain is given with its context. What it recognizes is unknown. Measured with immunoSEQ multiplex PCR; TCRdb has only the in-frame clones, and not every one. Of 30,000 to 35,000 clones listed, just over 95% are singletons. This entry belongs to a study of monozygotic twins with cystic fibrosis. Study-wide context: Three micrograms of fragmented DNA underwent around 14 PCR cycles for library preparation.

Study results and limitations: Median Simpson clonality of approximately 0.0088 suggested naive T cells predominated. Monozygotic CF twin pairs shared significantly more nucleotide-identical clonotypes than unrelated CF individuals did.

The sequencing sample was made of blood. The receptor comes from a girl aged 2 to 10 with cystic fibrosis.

The CDR3 DNA reads as TGCAGTGCTACAGGACAGGGAGGCTACACCTTC. Its protein product is CSATGQGGYTF. The J gene is TRBJ1-2, the V gene TRBV20-1; 8 nucleotides match TRBD1. V was pared by 4 bases and J by 8 bases, with 3 bases of the junction left unmatched. Germline V gene sequence: CDR1 DFQATT, CDR2 SNEGSKA (reference sequence). The CDR3 is 11 amino acids.